What follows describes a single T cell receptor beta chain. The antigen is not known. The sample is drawn from a study of T cell responses to AZD1222 COVID-19 vaccine. Study observations and caveats: Baseline testing showed seropositivity in only 6 or 7 AZD1222 recipients. Most donors were white British and more were female, and clonal diversity was possibly underestimated. Nearly half of spike-specific TCRs reportedly go after variant regions that carry no mutations.

Some clones are missing from TCRdb's copy, which holds only in-frame ones; the method was immunoSEQ multiplex PCR. Among some 150,000 clones listed, around 92% were seen once. This receptor was identified in an adult in good health. This specimen consisted of peripheral blood, obtained on day 0 of MenACWY control vaccination.

CDR3 in DNA: TGTGCAAGTCGCCGGATCTACACCTTC. It translates to CASRRIYTF. The chain combines TRBV12-2 with TRBJ1-2. TRBV12-2 is noted as a pseudogene. This CDR3 comprises 9 residues.